This TCR beta chain stems from a study of shared T cell receptors in the human thymus. The method was immunoSEQ multiplex PCR; TCRdb's version includes in-frame clones alone and lacks a portion of them. The sample includes around 340,000 clones, 95% seen only once; the top ten take approximately 0.02%. The V end was cut by 6 bases, the J end by 6 bases, with 15 bases between. CDR3 length equals 13 residues. Germline-derived CDR1 and CDR2 are SEHNR and FQNEAQ (reference sequence). This clone has a single count. The receptor's source is a human donor. V gene TRBV7-9 combines with J gene TRBJ2-7; D remains ambiguous. The specimen sequenced was thymocytes. CDR3: CASRSARTGEQYF. In nucleotides, the CDR3 is TGTGCCAGCAGGTCTGCGCGTACGGGCGAGCAGTACTTC.